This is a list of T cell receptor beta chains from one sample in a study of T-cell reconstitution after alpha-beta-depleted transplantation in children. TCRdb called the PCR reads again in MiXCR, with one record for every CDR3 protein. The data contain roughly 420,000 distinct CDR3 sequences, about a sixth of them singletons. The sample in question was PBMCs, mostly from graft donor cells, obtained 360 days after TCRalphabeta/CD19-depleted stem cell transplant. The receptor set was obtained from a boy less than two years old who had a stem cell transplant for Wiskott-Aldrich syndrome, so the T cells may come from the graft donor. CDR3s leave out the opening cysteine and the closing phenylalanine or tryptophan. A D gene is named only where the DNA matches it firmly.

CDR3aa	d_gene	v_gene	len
ASRPRALGYNEQF	-	TRBV10-2	13
ATSDRTGNRQETQY	TRBD1	TRBV24-1	14
SAPGGVTERETQY	-	TRBV20-1	13
ASSLQGKHQPQH	-	TRBV12-3/TRBV12-4	12
ASSLYRGARPDTQY	-	TRBV7-2	14
ASSSLGWRETQY	-	TRBV7-7	12
ASSLVNRGSNTGELF	TRBD1	TRBV5-5	15
ASSQAVADTQY	-	TRBV3-1	11
SVDYSYLGTGTNEQF	TRBD1	TRBV29-1	15
SVAEPYNEQF	-	TRBV29-1	10
SAEIPSGRANTQY	TRBD2	TRBV20-1	13
ASSYLGRNYGYT	-	TRBV12-3/TRBV12-4	12
ASSWSLEGDYEQY	-	TRBV2	13
SAPQTLSETQY	-	TRBV20-1	11
ASSRRDGNTEAF	-	TRBV4-1	12
ASSPGLVVEQF	TRBD2	TRBV4-1	11
ASSHRAGGAQETQY	-	TRBV4-1	14
ATSDLEFFGNEQF	-	TRBV24-1	13
ASSQDSPSYNEQF	-	TRBV3-1	13
ASSLLTSGRGATDTQY	TRBD2	TRBV5-1	16
ASSLAPSRQGPADTQY	TRBD1	TRBV7-8	16
ASSLSGAKNIQY	-	TRBV12-3/TRBV12-4	12
ASSSPGGKSYEQY	-	TRBV5-1	13
ASSGPRQEDNSPLH	-	TRBV28	14
ASRRGIYGYT	-	TRBV6-2/TRBV6-3	10
SVVLTSGRRNEQF	TRBD2	TRBV29-1	13
SARSPGLAYNEQF	TRBD2	TRBV20-1	13
SVEGLGGNYEQY	TRBD2	TRBV29-1	12
ASSEARGLEQY	-	TRBV2	11
ASTSGGGRNEQY	-	TRBV12-3/TRBV12-4	12
ASSLGRIDRSRELF	-	TRBV11-2	14